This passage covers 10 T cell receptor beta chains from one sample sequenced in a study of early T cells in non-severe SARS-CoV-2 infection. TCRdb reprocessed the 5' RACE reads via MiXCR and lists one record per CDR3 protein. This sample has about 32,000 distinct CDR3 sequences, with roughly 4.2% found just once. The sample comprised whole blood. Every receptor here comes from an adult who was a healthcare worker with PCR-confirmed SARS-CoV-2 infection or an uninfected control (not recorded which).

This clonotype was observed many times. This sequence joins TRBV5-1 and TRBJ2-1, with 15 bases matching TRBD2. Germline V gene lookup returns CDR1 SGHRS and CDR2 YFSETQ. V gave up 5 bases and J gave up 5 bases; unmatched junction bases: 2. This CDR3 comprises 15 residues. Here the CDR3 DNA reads TGCGCCAGCAGACGGACTAGCGGGAGGGACAATGAGCAGTTCTTC. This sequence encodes CASRRTSGRDNEQFF.

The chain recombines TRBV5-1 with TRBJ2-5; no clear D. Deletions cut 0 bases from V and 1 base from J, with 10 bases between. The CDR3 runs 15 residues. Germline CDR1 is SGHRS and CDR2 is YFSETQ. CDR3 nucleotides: TGCGCCAGCAGCTTGGCTGGCCCCTCCCAAGAGACCCAGTACTTC. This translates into CASSLAGPSQETQYF. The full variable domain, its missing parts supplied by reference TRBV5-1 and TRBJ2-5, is KAGVTQTPRYLIKTRGQQVTLSCSPISGHRSVSWYQQTPGQGLQFLFEYFSETQRNKGNFPGRFSGRQFSNSRSEMNVSTLELGDSALYLCASSLAGPSQETQYFGPGTRLLVL.

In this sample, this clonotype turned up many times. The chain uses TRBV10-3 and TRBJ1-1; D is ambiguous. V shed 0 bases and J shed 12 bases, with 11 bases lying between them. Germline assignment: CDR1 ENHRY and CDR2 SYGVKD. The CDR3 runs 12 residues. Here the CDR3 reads CAISESDGVPFF. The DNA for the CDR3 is TGTGCCATCAGTGAGTCAGATGGGGTGCCTTTCTTT.

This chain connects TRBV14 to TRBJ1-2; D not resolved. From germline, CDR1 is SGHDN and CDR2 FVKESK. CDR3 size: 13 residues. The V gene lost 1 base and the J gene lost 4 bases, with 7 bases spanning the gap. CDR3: CASSQGGSYGYTF. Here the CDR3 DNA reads TGTGCCAGCAGCCAAGGGGGTAGCTATGGCTACACCTTC.

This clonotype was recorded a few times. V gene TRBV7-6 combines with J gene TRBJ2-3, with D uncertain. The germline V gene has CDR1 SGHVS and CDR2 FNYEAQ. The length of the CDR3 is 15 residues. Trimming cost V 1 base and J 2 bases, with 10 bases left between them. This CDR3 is CASSLVGGYTDTQYF. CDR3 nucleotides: TGTGCCAGCAGCTTAGTGGGCGGTTACACAGATACGCAGTATTTT.

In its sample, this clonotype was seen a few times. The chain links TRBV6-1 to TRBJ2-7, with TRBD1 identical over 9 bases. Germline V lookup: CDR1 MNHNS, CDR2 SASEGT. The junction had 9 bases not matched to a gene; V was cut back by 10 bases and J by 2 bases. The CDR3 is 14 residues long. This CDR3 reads CATNRGRGAYEQYF. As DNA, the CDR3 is TGTGCCACCAACAGGGGGCGCGGGGCCTACGAGCAGTACTTC.

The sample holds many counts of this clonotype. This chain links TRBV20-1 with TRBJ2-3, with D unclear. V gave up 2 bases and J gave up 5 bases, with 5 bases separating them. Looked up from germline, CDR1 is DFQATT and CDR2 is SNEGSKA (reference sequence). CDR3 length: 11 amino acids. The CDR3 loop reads CSARSGDTQYF. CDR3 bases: TGCAGTGCTAGATCAGGAGATACGCAGTATTTT.

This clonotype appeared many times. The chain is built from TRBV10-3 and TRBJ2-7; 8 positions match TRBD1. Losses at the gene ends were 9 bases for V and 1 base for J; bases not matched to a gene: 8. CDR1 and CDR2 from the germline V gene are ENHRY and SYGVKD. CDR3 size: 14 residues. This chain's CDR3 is CAIPFGQGSYEQYF. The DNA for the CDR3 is TGTGCCATACCGTTCGGACAGGGATCCTACGAGCAGTACTTC.

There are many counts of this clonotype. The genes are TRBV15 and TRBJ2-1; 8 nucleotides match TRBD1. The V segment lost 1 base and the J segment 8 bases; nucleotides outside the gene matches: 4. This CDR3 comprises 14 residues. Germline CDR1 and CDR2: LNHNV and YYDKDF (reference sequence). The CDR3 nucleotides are TGTGCCACCAGCAGAGGACAGGGGCTTGATGAGCAGTTCTTC. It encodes CATSRGQGLDEQFF.

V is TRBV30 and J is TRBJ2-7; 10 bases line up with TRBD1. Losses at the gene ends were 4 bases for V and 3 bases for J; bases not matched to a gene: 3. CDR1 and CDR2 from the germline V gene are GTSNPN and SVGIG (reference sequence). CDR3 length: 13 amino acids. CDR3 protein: CAWTGQGNYEQYF. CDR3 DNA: TGTGCCTGGACGGGACAGGGGAACTACGAGCAGTACTTC.